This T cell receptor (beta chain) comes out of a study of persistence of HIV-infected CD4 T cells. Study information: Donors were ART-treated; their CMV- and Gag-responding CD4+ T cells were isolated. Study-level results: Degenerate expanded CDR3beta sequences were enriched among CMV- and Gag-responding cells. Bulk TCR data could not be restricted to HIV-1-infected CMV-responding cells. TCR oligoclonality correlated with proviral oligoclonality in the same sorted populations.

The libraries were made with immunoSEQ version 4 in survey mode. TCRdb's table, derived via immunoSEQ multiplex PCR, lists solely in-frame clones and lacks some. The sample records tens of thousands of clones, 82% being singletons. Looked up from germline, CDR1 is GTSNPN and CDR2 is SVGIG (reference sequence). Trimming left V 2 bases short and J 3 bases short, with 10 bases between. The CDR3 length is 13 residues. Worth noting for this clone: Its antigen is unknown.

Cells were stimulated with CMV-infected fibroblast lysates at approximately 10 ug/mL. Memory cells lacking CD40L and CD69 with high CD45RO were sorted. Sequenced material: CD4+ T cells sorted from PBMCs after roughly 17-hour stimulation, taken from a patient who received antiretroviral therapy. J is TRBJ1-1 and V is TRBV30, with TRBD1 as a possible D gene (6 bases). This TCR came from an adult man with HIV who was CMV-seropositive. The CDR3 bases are TGTGCCTGGAGTTCCCGGGGGCACACTGAAGCTTTCTTT. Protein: CAWSSRGHTEAFF.